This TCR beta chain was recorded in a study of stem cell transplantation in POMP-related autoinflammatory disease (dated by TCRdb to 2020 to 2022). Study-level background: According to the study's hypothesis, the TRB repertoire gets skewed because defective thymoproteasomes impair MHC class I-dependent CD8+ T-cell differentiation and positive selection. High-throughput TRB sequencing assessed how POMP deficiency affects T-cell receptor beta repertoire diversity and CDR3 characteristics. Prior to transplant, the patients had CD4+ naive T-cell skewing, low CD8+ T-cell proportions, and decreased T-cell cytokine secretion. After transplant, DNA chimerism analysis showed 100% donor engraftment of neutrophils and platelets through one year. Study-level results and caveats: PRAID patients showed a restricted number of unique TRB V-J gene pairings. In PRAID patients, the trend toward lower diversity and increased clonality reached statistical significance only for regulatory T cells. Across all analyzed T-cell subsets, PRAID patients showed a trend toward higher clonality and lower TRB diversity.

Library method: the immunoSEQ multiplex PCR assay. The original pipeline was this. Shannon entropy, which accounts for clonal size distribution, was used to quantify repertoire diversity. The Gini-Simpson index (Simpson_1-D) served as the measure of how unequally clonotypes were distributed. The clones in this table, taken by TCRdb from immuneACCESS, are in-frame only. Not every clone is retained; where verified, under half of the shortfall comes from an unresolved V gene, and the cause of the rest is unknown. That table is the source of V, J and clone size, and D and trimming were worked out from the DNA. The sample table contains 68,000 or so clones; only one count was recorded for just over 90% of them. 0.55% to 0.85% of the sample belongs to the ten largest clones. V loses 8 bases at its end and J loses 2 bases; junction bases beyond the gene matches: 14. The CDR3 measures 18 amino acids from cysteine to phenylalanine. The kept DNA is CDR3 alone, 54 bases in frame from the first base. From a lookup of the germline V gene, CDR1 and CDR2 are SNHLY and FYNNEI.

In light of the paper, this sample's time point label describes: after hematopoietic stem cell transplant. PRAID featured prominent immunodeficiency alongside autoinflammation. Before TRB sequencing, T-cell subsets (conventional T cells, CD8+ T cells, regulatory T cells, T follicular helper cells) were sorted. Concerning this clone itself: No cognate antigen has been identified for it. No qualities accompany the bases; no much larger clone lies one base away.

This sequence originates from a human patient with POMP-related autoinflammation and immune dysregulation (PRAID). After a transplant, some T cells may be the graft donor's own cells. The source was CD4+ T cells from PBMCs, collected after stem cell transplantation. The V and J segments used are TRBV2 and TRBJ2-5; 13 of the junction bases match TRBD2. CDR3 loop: CASERGLTSGGIQETQYF. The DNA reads TGTGCCAGCGAGCGAGGTCTGACTAGCGGGGGGATACAAGAGACCCAGTACTTC.